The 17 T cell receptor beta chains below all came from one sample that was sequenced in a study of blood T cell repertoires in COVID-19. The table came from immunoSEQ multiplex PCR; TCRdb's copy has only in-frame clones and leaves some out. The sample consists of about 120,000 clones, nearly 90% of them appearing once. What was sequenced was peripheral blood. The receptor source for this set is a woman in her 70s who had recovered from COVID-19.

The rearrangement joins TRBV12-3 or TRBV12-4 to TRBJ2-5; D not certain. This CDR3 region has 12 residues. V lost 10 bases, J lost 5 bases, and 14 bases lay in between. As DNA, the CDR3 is TGTGCCACCTCCCAGCAGAGGGAGACCCAGTACTTC. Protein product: CATSQQRETQYF.

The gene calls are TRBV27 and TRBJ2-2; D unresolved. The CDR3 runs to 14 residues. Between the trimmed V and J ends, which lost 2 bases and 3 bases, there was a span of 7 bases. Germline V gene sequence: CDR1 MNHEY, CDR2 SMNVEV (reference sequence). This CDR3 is CASSLDLYTGELFF. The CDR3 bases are TGTGCCAGCAGTTTAGATCTATACACCGGGGAGCTGTTTTTT.

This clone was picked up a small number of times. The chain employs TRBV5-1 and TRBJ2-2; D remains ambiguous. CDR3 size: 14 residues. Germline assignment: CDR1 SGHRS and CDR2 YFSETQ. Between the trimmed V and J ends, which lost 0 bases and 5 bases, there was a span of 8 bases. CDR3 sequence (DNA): TGCGCCAGCAGCTTGGCAGTTTCGACCGGGGAGCTGTTTTTT. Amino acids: CASSLAVSTGELFF.

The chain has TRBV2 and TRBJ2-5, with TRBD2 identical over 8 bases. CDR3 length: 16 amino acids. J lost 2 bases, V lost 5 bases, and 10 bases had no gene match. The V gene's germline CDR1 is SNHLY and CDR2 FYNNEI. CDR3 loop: CASSPRTGTRQETQYF. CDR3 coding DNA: TGTGCCAGCAGTCCCCGCACCGGGACTAGGCAAGAGACCCAGTACTTC.

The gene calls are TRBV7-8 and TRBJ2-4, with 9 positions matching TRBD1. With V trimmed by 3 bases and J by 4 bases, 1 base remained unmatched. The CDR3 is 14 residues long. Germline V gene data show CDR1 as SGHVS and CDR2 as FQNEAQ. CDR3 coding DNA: TGTGCCAGCAGCTTGGGGACAGGGAAAAACATTCAGTACTTC. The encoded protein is CASSLGTGKNIQYF.

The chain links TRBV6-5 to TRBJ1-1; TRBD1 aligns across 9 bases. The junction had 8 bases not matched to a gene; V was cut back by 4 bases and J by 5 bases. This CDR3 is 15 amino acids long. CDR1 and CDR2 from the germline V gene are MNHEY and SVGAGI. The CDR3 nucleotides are TGTGCCAGCAGTTCCCCCCGGACAGGGGTTACTGAAGCTTTCTTT. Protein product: CASSSPRTGVTEAFF.

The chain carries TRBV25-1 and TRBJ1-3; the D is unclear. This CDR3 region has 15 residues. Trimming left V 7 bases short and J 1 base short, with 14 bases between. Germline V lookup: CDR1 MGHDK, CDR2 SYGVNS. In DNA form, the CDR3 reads TGTGCCAGCACCCAAGGAGGTGGTTCTGGAAACACCATATATTTT. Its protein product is CASTQGGGSGNTIYF.

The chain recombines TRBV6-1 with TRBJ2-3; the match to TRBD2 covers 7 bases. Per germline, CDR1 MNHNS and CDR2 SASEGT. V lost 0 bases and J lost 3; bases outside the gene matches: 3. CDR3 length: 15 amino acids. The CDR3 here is CASSEAGGLTDTQYF. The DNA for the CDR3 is TGTGCCAGCAGTGAAGCGGGGGGGTTAACAGATACGCAGTATTTT.

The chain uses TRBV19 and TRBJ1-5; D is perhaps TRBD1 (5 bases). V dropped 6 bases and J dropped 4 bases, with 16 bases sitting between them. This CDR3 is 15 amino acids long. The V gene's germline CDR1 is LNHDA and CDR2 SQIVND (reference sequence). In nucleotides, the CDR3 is TGTGCCAGTAGCCCCTCCTGGGACTCTAATCAGCCCCAGCATTTT. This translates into CASSPSWDSNQPQHF. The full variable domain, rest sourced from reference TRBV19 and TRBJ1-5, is DGGITQSPKYLFRKEGQNVTLSCEQNLNHDAMYWYRQDPGQGLRLIYYSQIVNDFQKGDIAEGYSVSREKKESFPLTVTSAQKNPTAFYLCASSPSWDSNQPQHFGDGTRLSIL.

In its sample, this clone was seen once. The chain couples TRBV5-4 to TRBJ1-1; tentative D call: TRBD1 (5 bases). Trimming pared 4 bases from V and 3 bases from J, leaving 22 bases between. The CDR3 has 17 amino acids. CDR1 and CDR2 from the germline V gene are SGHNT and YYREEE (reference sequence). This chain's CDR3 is CASSPVIVVDKHTEAFF. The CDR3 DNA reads TGTGCCAGCAGCCCTGTAATTGTGGTGGACAAACACACTGAAGCTTTCTTT. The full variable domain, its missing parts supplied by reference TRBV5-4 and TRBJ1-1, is ETGVTQSPTHLIKTRGQQVTLRCSSQSGHNTVSWYQQALGQGPQFIFQYYREEENGRGNFPPRFSGLQFPNYSSELNVNALELDDSALYLCASSPVIVVDKHTEAFFGQGTRLTVV.

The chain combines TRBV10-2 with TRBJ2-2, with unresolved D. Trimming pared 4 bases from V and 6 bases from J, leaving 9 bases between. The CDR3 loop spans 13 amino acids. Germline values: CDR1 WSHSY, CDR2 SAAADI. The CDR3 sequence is CASSAGFPGELFF. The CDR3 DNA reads TGCGCCAGCAGTGCTGGCTTCCCCGGGGAGCTGTTTTTT.

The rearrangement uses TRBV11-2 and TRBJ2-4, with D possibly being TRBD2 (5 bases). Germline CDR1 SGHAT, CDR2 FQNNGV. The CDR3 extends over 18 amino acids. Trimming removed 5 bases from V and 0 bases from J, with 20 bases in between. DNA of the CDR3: TGTGCCAGCAGCATGCCCCGGGCCCCAGGACTAGCCAAAAACATTCAGTACTTC. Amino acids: CASSMPRAPGLAKNIQYF.

Here the CDR3 reads CASSIIGANTGELFF. The CDR3 DNA reads TGTGCCAGTAGTATTATCGGTGCGAACACCGGGGAGCTGTTTTTT. This chain joins TRBV19 and TRBJ2-2; D call uncertain. CDR1 LNHDA and CDR2 SQIVND come from the germline V gene (reference sequence). This CDR3 comprises 15 residues. V was clipped by 3 bases and J by 0 bases, with 8 bases between them.

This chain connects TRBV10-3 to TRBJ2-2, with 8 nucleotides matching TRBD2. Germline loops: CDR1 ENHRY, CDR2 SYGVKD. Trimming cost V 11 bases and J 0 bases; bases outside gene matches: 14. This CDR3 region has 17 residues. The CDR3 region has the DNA TGTGCCCATGGGGCTAGCGGGCTAAACGCGAACACCGGGGAGCTGTTTTTT. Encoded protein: CAHGASGLNANTGELFF.

This CDR3 reads CASSQDRVWETQYF. In DNA, the CDR3 is TGCGCCAGCAGCCAAGACAGGGTTTGGGAGACCCAGTACTTC. The rearrangement links TRBV4-3 to TRBJ2-5; D possibly corresponds to TRBD1 (5 bases). The V gene's germline CDR1 is LGHNA and CDR2 YSLEER. CDR3 length equals 14 residues. V lost 0 bases to trimming and J lost 5 bases, with 10 bases between them.

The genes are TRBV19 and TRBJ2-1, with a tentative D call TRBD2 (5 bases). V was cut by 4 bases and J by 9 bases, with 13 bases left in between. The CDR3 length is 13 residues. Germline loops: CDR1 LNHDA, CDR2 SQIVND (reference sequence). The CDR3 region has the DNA TGTGCCAGTAGTACCCGGCTACGGGGTGAGCAGTTCTTC. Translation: CASSTRLRGEQFF.

The CDR3 region is CASNPSGHLNSPLHF. The CDR3 coding sequence is TGTGCCAGTAACCCTTCGGGACACCTTAATTCACCCCTCCACTTT. The rearrangement uses TRBV19 and TRBJ1-6, with D perhaps matching TRBD1 (6 bases). CDR3 length: 15 residues. V dropped 7 bases and J dropped 6 bases, with 16 bases sitting between them. CDR1 and CDR2 from the germline V gene are LNHDA and SQIVND (reference sequence). The full variable domain, with the rest looked up from reference TRBV19 and TRBJ1-6, is DGGITQSPKYLFRKEGQNVTLSCEQNLNHDAMYWYRQDPGQGLRLIYYSQIVNDFQKGDIAEGYSVSREKKESFPLTVTSAQKNPTAFYLCASNPSGHLNSPLHFGNGTRLTVT.